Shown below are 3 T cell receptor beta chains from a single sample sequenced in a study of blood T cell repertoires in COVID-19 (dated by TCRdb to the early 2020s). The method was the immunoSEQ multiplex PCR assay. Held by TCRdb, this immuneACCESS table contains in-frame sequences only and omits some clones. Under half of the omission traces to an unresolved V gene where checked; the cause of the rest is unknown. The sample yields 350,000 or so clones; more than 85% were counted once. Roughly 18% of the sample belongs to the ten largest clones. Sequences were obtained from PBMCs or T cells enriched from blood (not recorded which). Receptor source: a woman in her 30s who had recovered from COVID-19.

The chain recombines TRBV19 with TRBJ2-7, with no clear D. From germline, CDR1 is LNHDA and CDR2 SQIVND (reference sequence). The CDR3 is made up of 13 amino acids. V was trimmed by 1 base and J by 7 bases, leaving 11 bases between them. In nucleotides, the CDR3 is TGTGCCAGTAGTATAGCTTCCTGGGCGGAGCAGTACTTC. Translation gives CASSIASWAEQYF.

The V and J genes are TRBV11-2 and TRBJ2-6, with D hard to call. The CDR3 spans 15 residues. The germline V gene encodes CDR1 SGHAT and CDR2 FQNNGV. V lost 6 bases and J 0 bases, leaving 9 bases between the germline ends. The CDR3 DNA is TGTGCCAGCAGGCTATCTAGCTCTGGGGCCAACGTCCTGACTTTC. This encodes CASRLSSSGANVLTF.

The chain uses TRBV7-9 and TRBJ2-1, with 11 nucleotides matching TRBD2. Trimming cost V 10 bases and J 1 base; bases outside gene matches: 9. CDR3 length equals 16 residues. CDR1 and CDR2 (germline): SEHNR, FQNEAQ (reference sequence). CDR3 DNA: TGTGCCACCCTACTAGCGGGGGCCATATCCTACAATGAGCAGTTCTTC. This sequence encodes CATLLAGAISYNEQFF.